This T cell receptor beta chain was captured by sequencing in a study of blood T cell repertoires in COVID-19 (dated by TCRdb to about 2020). Describing the broader study: Samples from collaborators originated in the United States, Italy and Spain and spanned both the acute and convalescent phases of COVID-19. HLA class I and class II types, where available, came from metadata supplied by the sample provider rather than from assay-based typing. Subjects who had been exposed to COVID-19, were actively infected with it, or had recovered from it provided the deeply sampled blood TCRbeta repertoires that made up the dataset. The samples were drawn from the first 160 participants of the ongoing ImmuneRACE study and from over a thousand subjects provided by 6 global collaborators. The repertoires were made available in a free public database intended to serve as a resource for research on the immune response to SARS-CoV-2. A de-identified subject ID, COVID-19 status, age in years and sex were almost always included in the sample metadata. The material from the prospective study consisted of cDNA or gDNA derived from T cells, B-cell-depleted T cells, or PBMCs.

The CDR3 holds 13 amino acids from the cysteine to the phenylalanine. Just the 39-base CDR3 DNA is kept, in frame starting at base 1. Between the V and J ends, shortened by 3 bases and 8 bases respectively, the junction contains 10 bases. CDR1 and CDR2 are drawn from the germline V gene: KGHSH, LQKENI. Comments on this clone: What this receptor recognizes is not known. There are no base qualities to consult, and no much larger clone falls within one base.

TCRbeta CDR3 regions were amplified from genomic DNA by means of the immunoSEQ Assay, a bias-controlled multiplex PCR. Per the source publication's procedure: Within the assay, amplification of reference gene primers was used to estimate how many nucleated cells each sample contained. To quantify the absolute abundance of each unique TCRbeta CDR3 rearrangement, sequence reads were collapsed and filtered. For each sample, productive Simpson clonality was calculated by taking the square root of Simpson's diversity index across productive rearrangements. Imported from immuneACCESS, the table was reduced by TCRdb to in-frame sequences with V and J called. These copies leave out some clones; in studies compared against another copy, an unresolved V gene accounts for under half, and the cause of the remainder is not known. That table is the source of V, J and clone size, and D and trimming were worked out from the DNA. The sample table contains approximately 180,000 clones; only one count was recorded for approximately 79% of them. Of the sample, about 25% is held by the ten largest clones.

The collaborating institutions used their own protocols to collect whole blood in K2EDTA tubes. Collaborator samples were shipped for TCRbeta analysis as frozen whole blood, isolated PBMCs, or DNA extracted from either sample type. Summary of the overall study and its limitations: The amount of clinical and demographic metadata varied by source and participant and was provided uncurated.

The chain is made from TRBV18 and TRBJ2-2; the D gene remains uncertain. The source material was peripheral blood. The clonotype comes from a woman aged 65 to 85 with acute or convalescent COVID-19. The CDR3 amino acid sequence is: CASSPAQFGELFF. The sequence in DNA is TGTGCCAGCTCACCGGCCCAATTTGGGGAGCTGTTTTTT.